These 11 T cell receptor beta chains were sequenced from one sample in a study of T cell clonality in common variable immunodeficiency. Findings and limits, study-wide: Reportedly, TCR beta sequences from common variable immunodeficiency showed fewer deletions and N-nucleotide insertions.

Profiling relied on immunoSEQ multiplex PCR, and the TCRdb table lists in-frame clones only, not all of them. This repertoire holds 20,000 or so clones, and none appear only once. Their cognate antigens are unknown. Specimen: peripheral blood mononuclear cells. These receptors all come from a human donor with common variable immunodeficiency.

This clone came up many times. The CDR3 goes on 3 residues after the read ends, and that part is filled in from the germline J gene. The chain recombines TRBV20-1 with TRBJ2-3, with a possible D match to TRBD2 (6 bases). With 0 bases removed from V and 2 bases from J, the gap between germline ends came to 9 bases. The CDR3 sequence is 14 residues long. The V gene's germline CDR1 is DFQATT and CDR2 SNEGSKA (reference sequence). The part of the CDR3 DNA that was read is TGCAGTGCTAGAGATGTACTAGCCACAGATACG. This encodes CSARDVLATDT. The whole CDR3 region reads CSARDVLATDTQYF.

This clone was seen at least ten times. The sequenced fragment ends 3 residues before the CDR3 boundary, so the rest is inferred from the germline J gene. The chain employs TRBV20-1 and TRBJ1-4; TRBD1 aligns across 10 bases. This CDR3 spans 14 amino acids. Germline V CDR1 and CDR2: DFQATT, SNEGSKA (reference sequence). Germline trimming cut 6 bases from V and 3 bases from J; bases unmatched to any gene: 4. This chain's CDR3 is CSATGQGANEKLFF. Partial CDR3 DNA: TGCAGTGCCACCGGACAGGGGGCTAATGAAAAA.

This clone was recorded many times. The CDR3 end is not reached by the read, which stops 3 residues before it; the germline J gene fills it in. The chain is built from TRBV2 and TRBJ2-1, with TRBD2 identical over 9 bases. The CDR3 has 14 amino acids. Trimming at V came to 6 bases and at J to 1 base, leaving 1 base not matched to a gene. CDR1 and CDR2 from the germline V gene are SNHLY and FYNNEI. CDR3 DNA (partial): TGTGCCAGCAGAGCGGGAGGATCCTACAATGAG. It codes for CASRAGGSYNE. In full, the CDR3 reads CASRAGGSYNEQFF.

This clone was seen at least ten times. This CDR3 is CASSTSGRAAEQYF. The sequenced part of the CDR3 DNA is TGTGCCAGTAGTACTAGCGGGAGGGCGGCCGAG. The V gene is TRBV19, the J gene TRBJ2-7; TRBD2 aligns across 12 bases. Sequencing ends 3 residues short of the CDR3 end; the germline J gene provides the rest. V trimming: 4 bases; J trimming: 6 bases; junction bases outside the gene matches: 4. This CDR3 contains 14 residues. CDR1 and CDR2 from the germline V gene are LNHDA and SQIVND (reference sequence).

This clone was seen repeatedly, ten times or more. The CDR3 extends 3 residues past the end of the read, so its final part is completed from the germline J gene. The J gene is TRBJ2-7, the V gene TRBV7-2, with 8 bases identical to TRBD1. In germline, CDR1 is SGHTA, CDR2 FQGNSA. The CDR3 has 15 amino acids. Unmatched junction bases numbered 6, after V lost 5 bases and J lost 0 bases. The sequenced CDR3 bases are TGTGCCAGCAGCCAGCGACAGGGGACCTCCTACGAG. It specifies CASSQRQGTSYE. The CDR3 as a whole reads CASSQRQGTSYEQYF.

This clone qualifies as medium-sized (0.01 to 0.1%). The read ends 3 residues early relative to the CDR3; the germline J gene fills the gap. This chain connects TRBV20-1 to TRBJ2-5; 10 nucleotides align to TRBD2. V shed 3 bases, J shed 5 bases, and the junction held 6 bases outside the gene matches. Germline V CDR1 and CDR2: DFQATT, SNEGSKA (reference sequence). The CDR3 contains 14 residues. The DNA read from the CDR3 is TGCAGTGCTAGCAGAGGACTAGCGGTGGAGACC. Its protein product is CSASRGLAVET. The whole CDR3 protein reads CSASRGLAVETQYF.

This clone came up many times. The CDR3 end is not reached by the read, which stops 3 residues before it; the germline J gene fills it in. V usage is TRBV30 and J usage is TRBJ2-7, with 7 bases lining up with TRBD2. Germline assignment: CDR1 GTSNPN and CDR2 SVGIG (reference sequence). V was pared by 0 bases and J by 5 bases, with 10 bases of the junction left unmatched. The CDR3 consists of 15 residues. CDR3 DNA (partial): TGTGCCTGGAGTGTAGGCGGGAGTTTCGCGAACGAG. Its protein product is CAWSVGGSFANE. The complete CDR3 protein is CAWSVGGSFANEQYF.

The sample holds many counts of this clone. The sequence runs out 3 residues before the end of the CDR3; the remainder is reconstructed from the germline J gene. The V gene is TRBV6-1, the J gene TRBJ2-3; TRBD2 agrees at 12 bases. CDR3 length equals 16 residues. From germline, CDR1 is MNHNS and CDR2 SASEGT. CDR3 loop: CASSGLAGAAGGAQYF. CDR3 DNA (partial): TGTGCCAGCAGTGGACTAGCGGGAGCCGCAGGGGGGGCG.

This clone showed up many times. The read terminates 3 residues ahead of where the CDR3 ends, so the germline J gene completes it. The chain couples TRBV6-2 or TRBV6-3 to TRBJ2-1, with 8 positions matching TRBD1. This CDR3 has 16 amino acids. The germline gives CDR1 MNHEY, CDR2 SVGEGT. Trimming took 2 bases from V and 6 from J; bases not matched to a gene: 9. The CDR3 loop is CASSYPPGQATNEQFF. The DNA read from the CDR3 is TGTGCCAGCAGTTACCCCCCGGGACAGGCGACCAATGAG.

There are many counts of this clone. CDR3 bases read: TGTGCCAGCAGTGAAGGGGGGAGCGAGCGGGGAGGGACG. Encoded protein: CASSEGGSERGGT. The entire CDR3 is CASSEGGSERGGTQYF. The J gene is TRBJ2-3, the V gene TRBV6-1, with 7 bases matching TRBD2. The CDR3 end lies 3 residues beyond the end of the read and is filled in from the germline J gene. The V gene's germline CDR1 is MNHNS and CDR2 SASEGT. CDR3 size: 16 residues.

This clone has at least ten counts. The DNA ends 3 residues before the CDR3 does, and the rest of the CDR3 is filled in from the germline J gene. The genes are TRBV5-6 and TRBJ1-1, with D possibly TRBD1 on 6 matching bases. Per the germline V gene, CDR1 is SGHDT and CDR2 is YYEEEE. V lost 5 bases, J lost 4 bases, and 15 bases lay in between. There are 14 residues in the CDR3. CDR3 DNA (partial): TGTGCCAGCAGAATTGACAGGAGACCCACTGAA. Its translation is CASRIDRRPTE. The entire CDR3 protein reads CASRIDRRPTEAFF.